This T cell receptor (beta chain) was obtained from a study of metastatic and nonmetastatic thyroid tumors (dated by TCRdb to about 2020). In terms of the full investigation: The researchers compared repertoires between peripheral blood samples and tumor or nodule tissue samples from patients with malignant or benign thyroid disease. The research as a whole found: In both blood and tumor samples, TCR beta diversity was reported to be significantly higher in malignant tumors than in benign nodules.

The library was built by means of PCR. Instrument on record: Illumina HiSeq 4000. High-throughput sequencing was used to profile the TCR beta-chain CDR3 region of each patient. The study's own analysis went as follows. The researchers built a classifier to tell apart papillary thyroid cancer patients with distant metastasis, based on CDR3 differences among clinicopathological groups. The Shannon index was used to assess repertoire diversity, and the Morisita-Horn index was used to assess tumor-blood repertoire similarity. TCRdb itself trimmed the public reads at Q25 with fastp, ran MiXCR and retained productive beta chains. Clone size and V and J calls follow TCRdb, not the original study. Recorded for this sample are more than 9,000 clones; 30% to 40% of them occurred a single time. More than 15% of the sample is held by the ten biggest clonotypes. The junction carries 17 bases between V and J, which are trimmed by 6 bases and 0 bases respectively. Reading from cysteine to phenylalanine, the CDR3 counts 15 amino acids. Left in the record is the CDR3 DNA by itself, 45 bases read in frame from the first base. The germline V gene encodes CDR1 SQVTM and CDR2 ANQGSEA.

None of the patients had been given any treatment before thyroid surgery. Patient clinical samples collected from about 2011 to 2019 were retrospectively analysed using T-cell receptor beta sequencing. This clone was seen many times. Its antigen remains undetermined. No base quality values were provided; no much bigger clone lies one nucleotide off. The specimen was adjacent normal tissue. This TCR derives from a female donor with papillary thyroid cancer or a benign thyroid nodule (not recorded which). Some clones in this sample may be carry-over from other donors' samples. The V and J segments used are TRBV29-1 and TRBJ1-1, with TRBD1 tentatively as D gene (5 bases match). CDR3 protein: CSVSPGWGMNTEAFF. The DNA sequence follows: TGCAGCGTCTCCCCAGGGTGGGGAATGAACACTGAAGCTTTCTTT.